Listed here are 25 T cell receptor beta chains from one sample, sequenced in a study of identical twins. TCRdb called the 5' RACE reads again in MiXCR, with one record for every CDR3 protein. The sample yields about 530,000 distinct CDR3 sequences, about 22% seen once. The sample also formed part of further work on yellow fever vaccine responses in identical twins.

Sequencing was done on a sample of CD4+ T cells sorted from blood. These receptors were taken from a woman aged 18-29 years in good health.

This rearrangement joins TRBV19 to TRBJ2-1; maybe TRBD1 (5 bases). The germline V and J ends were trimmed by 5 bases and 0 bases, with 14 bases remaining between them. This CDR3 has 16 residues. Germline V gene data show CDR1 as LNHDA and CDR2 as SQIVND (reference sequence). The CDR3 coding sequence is TGTGCCAGTAGTTCCCTTGACAGCAGCTCCTACAATGAGCAGTTCTTC. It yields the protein CASSSLDSSSYNEQFF.

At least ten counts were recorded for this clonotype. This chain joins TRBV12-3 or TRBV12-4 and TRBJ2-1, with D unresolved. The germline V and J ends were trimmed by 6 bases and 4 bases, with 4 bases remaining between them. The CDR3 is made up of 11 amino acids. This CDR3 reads CASSEYNEQFF. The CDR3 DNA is TGTGCCAGCAGCGAATACAATGAGCAGTTCTTC.

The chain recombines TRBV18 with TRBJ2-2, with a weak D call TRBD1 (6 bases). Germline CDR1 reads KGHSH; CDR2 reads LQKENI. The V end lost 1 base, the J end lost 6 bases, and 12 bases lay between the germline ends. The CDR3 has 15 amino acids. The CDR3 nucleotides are TGTGCCAGCTCACCACTCGCCGAGGGGGCCGGGGAGCTGTTTTTT. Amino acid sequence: CASSPLAEGAGELFF. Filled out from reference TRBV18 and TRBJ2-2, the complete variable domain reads NAGVMQNPRHLVRRRGQEARLRCSPMKGHSHVYWYRQLPEEGLKFMVYLQKENIIDESGMPKERFSAEFPKEGPSILRIQQVVRGDSAAYFCASSPLAEGAGELFFGEGSRLTVL.

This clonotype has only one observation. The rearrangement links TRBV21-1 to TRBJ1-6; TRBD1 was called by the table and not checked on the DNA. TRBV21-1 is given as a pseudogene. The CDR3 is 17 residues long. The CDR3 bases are TGTGCCAGCAGCTCCCGAGGCCAAGGGGGGCCTTCCCCACCCCTCCACTTT. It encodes CASSSRGQGGPSPPLHF.

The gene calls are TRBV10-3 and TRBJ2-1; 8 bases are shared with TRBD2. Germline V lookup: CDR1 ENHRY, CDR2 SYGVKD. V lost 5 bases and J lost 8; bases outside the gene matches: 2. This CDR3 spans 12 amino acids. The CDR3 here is CAISPSGHEQFF. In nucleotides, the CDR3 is TGTGCCATCAGTCCTAGCGGGCATGAGCAGTTCTTC.

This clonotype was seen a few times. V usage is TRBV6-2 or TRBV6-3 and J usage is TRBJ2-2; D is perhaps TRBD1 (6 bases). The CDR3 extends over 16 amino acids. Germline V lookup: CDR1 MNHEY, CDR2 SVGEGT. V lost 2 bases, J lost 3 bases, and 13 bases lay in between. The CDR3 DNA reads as TGTGCCAGCAGTTACGAAGGACAGTCTTACACCGGGGAGCTGTTTTTT. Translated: CASSYEGQSYTGELFF.

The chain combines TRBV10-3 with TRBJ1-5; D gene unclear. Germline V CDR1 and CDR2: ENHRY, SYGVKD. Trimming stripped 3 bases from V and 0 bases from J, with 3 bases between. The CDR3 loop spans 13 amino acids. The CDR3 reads CAISDHSNQPQHF. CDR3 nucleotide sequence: TGTGCCATCAGTGACCATAGCAATCAGCCCCAGCATTTT.

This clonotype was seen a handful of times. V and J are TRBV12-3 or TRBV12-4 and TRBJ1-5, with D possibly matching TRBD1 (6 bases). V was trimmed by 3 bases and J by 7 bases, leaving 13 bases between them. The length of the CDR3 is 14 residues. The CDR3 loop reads CASSLGGAHQPQHF. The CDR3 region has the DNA TGTGCCAGCAGTTTGGGGGGGGCCCACCAGCCCCAGCATTTT.

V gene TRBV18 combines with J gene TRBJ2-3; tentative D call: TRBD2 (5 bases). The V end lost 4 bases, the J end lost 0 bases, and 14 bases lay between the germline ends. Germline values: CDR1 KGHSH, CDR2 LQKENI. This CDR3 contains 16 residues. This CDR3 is CASSRRASSSTDTQYF. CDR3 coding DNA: TGTGCCAGCTCACGTCGGGCTAGCTCTAGCACAGATACGCAGTATTTT. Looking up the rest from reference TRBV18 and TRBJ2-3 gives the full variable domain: NAGVMQNPRHLVRRRGQEARLRCSPMKGHSHVYWYRQLPEEGLKFMVYLQKENIIDESGMPKERFSAEFPKEGPSILRIQQVVRGDSAAYFCASSRRASSSTDTQYFGPGTRLTVL.

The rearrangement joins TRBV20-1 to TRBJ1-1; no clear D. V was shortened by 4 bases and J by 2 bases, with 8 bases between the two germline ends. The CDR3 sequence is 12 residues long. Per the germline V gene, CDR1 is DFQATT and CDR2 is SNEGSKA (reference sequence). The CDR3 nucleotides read TGCAGTGCTAAGCAGATAAACACTGAAGCTTTCTTT. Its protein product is CSAKQINTEAFF.

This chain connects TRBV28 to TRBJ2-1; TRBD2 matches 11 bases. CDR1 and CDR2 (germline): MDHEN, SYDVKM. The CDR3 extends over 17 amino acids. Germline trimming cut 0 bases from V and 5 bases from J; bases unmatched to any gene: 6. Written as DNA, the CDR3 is TGTGCCAGCAGTTTATGGGGTCTAGCGGGAGGTAACAATGAGCAGTTCTTC. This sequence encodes CASSLWGLAGGNNEQFF.

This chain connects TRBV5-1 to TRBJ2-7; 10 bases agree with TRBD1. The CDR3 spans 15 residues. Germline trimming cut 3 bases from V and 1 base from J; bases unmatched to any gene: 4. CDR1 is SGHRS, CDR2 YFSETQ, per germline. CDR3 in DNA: TGCGCCAGCAGCTCCCGGGACAGGGGATCCTACGAGCAGTACGTC. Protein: CASSSRDRGSYEQYV.

DNA for the CDR3: TGTGCCAGCAGCCCTCACAGCGCAACTAATGAAAAACTGTTTTTT. Translation gives CASSPHSATNEKLFF. The V and J genes are TRBV28 and TRBJ1-4; D uncertain. The germline CDR1 and CDR2 sequences are MDHEN and SYDVKM. The CDR3 covers 15 residues. Between the trimmed V and J ends, which lost 6 bases and 0 bases, there was a span of 11 bases.

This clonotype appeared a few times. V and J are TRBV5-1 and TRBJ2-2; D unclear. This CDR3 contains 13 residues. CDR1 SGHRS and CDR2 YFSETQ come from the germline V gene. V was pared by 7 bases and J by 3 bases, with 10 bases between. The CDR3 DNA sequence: TGCGCCAGCGTCCCTTCTGACACCGGGGAGCTGTTTTTT. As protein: CASVPSDTGELFF.

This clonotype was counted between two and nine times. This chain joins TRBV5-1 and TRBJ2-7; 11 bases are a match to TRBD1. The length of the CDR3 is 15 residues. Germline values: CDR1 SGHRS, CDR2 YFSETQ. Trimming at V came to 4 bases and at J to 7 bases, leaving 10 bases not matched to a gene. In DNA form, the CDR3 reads TGCGCCAGCAGCGCCGGGACAGGGGGATTCTTGGAGCAGTACTTC. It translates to CASSAGTGGFLEQYF.

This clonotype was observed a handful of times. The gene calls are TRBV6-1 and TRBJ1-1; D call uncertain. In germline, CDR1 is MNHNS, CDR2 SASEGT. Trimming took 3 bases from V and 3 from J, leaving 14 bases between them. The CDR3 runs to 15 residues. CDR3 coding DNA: TGTGCCAGCAGTGATCTCCGGGAGTTGGACACTGAAGCTTTCTTT. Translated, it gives CASSDLRELDTEAFF.

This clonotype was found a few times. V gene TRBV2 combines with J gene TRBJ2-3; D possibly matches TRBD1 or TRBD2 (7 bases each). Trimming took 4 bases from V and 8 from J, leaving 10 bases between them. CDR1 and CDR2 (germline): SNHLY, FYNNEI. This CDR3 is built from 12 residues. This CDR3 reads CASSGEGATQYF. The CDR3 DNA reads TGTGCCAGCAGTGGGGAGGGGGCTACGCAGTATTTT.

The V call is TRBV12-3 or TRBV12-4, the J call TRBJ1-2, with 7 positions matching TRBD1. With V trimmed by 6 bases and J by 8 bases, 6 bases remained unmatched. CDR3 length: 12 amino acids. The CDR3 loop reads CASSSGGGGYTF. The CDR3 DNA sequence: TGTGCCAGCAGCTCAGGGGGAGGGGGCTACACCTTC.

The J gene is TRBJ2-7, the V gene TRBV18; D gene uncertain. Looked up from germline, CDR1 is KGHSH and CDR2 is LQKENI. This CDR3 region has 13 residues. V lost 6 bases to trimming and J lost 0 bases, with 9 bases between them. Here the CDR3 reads CASSPSISYEQYV. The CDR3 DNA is TGTGCCAGCTCGCCCTCAATCTCCTACGAGCAGTACGTC.

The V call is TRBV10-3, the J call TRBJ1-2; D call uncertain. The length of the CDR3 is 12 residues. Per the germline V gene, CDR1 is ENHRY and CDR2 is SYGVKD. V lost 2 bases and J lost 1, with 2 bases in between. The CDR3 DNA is TGTGCCATCAGTGAGAATAACTATGGCTACACCTTC. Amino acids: CAISENNYGYTF.

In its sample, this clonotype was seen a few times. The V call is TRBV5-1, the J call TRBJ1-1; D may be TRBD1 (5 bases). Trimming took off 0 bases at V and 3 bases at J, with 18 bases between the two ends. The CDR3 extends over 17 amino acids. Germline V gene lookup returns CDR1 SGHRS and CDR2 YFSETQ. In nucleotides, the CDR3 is TGCGCCAGCAGCTTGGTCGCGACAGCCTCGATGGACACTGAAGCTTTCTTT. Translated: CASSLVATASMDTEAFF.

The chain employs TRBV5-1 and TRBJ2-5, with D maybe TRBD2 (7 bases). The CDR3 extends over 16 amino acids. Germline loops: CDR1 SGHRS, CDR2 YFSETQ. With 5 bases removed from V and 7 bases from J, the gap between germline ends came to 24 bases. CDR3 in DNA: TGCGCCAGCAGTGACGGGAGGCTCGTCGAGGGGGGGACCCAGTACTTC. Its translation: CASSDGRLVEGGTQYF.

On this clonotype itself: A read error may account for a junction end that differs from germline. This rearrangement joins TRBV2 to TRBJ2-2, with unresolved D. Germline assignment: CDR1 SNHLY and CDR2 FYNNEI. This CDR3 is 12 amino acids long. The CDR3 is CASKENAGELFF. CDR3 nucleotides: TGTGCCAGCAAGGAGAACGCCGGGGAGCTGTTTTTT.

The chain's CDR3 is CASSKIQGLDYEQYF. The CDR3 DNA reads as TGCGCCAGCAGCAAGATCCAGGGTCTGGACTACGAGCAGTACTTC. This chain links TRBV4-1 with TRBJ2-7, with D perhaps TRBD1 (5 bases). The germline V and J ends were trimmed by 5 bases and 3 bases, with 17 bases remaining between them. From germline, CDR1 is MGHRA and CDR2 YSYEKL. The CDR3 is made up of 15 amino acids.

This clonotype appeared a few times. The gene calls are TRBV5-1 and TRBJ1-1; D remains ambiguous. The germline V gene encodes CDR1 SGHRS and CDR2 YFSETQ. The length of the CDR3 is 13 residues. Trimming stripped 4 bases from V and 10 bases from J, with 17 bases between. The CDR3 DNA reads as TGCGCCAGCAGCAACGGCGGGGTCCTGGGAGCTTTCTTT. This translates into CASSNGGVLGAFF.